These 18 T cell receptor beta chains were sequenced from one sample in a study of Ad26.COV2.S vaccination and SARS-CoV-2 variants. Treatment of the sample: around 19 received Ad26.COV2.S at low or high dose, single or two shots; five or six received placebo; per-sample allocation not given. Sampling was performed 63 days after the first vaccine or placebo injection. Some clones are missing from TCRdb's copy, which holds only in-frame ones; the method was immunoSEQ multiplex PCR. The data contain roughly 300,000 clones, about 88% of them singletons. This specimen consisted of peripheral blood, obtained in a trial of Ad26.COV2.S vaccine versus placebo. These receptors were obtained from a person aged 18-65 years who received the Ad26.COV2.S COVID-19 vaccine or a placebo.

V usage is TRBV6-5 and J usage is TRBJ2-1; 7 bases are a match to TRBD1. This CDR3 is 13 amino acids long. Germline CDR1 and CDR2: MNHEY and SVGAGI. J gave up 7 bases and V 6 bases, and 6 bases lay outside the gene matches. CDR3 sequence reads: CASRRQGKNEQFF. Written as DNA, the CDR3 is TGTGCCAGCAGACGACAGGGTAAAAATGAGCAGTTCTTC.

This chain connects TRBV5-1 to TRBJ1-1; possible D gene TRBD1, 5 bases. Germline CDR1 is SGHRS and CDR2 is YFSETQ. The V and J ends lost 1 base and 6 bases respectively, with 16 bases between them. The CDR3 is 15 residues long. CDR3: CASSLTGPVISEAFF. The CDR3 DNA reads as TGCGCCAGCAGCTTGACAGGTCCCGTAATCTCTGAAGCTTTCTTT.

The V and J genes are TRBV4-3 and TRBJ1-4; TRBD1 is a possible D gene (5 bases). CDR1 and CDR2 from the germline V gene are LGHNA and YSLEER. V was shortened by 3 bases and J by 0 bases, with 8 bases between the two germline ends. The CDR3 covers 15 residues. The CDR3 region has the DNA TGCGCCAGCAGCCAGCGGGGGGCAACTAATGAAAAACTGTTTTTT. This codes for CASSQRGATNEKLFF.

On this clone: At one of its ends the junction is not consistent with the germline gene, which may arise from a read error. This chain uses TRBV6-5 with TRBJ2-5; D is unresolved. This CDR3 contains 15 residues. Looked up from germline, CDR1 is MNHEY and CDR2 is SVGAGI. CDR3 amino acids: CASSPGFPTQETQYF. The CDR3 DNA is TGTGCCAGCAGTCCGGGCTTCCCTACCCAAGAAACCCAGTACTTC.

CDR3 in DNA: TGTGCCAGCAGTTTCGAGGTTAACACTGAAGCTTTCTTT. Amino acid sequence: CASSFEVNTEAFF. V and J are TRBV27 and TRBJ1-1; D gene unclear. The CDR3 is 13 residues long. V lost 3 bases to trimming and J lost 2 bases, with 7 bases between them. Germline loops: CDR1 MNHEY, CDR2 SMNVEV (reference sequence).

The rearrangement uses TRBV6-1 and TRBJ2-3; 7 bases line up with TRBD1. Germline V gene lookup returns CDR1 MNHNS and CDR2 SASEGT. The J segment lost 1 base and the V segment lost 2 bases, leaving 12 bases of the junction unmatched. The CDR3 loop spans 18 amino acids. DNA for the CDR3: TGTGCCAGCAGTGAATGGACAGGCGGAGTCCCCGGCACAGATACGCAGTATTTT. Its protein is CASSEWTGGVPGTDTQYF.

The CDR3 spells CASSQDGTYYNEQFF. The CDR3 DNA reads as TGCGCCAGCAGCCAAGATGGTACTTACTACAATGAGCAGTTCTTC. The V call is TRBV4-3, the J call TRBJ2-1, with D uncertain. Trimming pared 0 bases from V and 3 bases from J, leaving 9 bases between. From germline, CDR1 is LGHNA and CDR2 YSLEER. This CDR3 contains 15 residues.

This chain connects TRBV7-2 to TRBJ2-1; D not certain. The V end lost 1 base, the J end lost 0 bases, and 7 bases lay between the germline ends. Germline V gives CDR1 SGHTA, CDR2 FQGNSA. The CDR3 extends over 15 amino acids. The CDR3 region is CASSLERGSYNEQFF. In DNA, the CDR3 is TGTGCCAGCAGCTTAGAGCGAGGCTCCTACAATGAGCAGTTCTTC.

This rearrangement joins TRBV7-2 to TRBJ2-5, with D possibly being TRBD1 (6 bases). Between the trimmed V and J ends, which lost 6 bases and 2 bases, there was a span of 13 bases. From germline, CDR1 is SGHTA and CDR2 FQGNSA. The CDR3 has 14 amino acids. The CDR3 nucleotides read TGTGCCAGCAGTTCCGGGACACTTCAAGAGACCCAGTACTTC. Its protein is CASSSGTLQETQYF. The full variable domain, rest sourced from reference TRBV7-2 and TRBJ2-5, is GAGVSQSPSNKVTEKGKDVELRCDPISGHTALYWYRQSLGQGLEFLIYFQGNSAPDKSGLPSDRFSAERTGGSVSTLTIQRTQQEDSAVYLCASSSGTLQETQYFGPGTRLLVL.

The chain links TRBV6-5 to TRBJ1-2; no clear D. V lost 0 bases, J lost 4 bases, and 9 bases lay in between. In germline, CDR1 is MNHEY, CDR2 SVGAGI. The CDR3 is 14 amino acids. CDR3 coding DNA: TGTGCCAGCAGTTACTCCCGACGGACCTATGGCTACACCTTC. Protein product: CASSYSRRTYGYTF.

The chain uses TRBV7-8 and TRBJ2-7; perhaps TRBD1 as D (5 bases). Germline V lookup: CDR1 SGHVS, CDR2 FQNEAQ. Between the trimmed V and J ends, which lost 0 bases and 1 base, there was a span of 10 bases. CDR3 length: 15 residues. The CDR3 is CASSLAKGVSYEQYF. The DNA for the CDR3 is TGTGCCAGCAGCTTAGCCAAAGGGGTGTCCTACGAGCAGTACTTC.

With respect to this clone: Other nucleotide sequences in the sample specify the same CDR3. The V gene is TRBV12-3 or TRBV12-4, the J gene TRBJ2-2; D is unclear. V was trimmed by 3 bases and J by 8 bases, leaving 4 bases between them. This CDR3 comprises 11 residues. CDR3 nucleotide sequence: TGTGCCAGCAGTTTTGTAGGGGAGCTGTTTTTT. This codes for CASSFVGELFF.

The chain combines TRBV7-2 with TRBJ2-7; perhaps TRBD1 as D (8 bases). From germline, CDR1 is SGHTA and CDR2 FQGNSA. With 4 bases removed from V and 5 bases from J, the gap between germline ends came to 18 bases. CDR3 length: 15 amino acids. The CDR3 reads CASSSQGGGSNEQYF. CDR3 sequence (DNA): TGTGCCAGCAGCTCACAGGGGGGGGGTTCTAACGAGCAGTACTTC.

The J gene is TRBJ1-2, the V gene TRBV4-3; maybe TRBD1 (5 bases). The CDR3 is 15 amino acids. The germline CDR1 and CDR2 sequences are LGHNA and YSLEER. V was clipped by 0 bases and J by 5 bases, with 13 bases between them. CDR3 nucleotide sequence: TGCGCCAGCAGCCAAGAGGCAGGGACGGGGTATGGCTACACCTTC. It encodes CASSQEAGTGYGYTF.

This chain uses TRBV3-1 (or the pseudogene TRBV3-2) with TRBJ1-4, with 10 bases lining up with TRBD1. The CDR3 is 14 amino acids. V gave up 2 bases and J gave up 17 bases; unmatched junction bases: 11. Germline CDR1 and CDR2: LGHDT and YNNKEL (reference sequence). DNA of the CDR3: TGTGCCAGCAGCCAACCGGGACAGGGGTCGTCTCGTTTTTTT. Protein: CASSQPGQGSSRFF.

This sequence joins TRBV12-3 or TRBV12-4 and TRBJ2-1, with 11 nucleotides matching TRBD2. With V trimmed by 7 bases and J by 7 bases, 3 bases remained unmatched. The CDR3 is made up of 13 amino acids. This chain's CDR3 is CASTPSGGNEQFF. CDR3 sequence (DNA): TGTGCCAGCACTCCTAGCGGGGGGAATGAGCAGTTCTTC.

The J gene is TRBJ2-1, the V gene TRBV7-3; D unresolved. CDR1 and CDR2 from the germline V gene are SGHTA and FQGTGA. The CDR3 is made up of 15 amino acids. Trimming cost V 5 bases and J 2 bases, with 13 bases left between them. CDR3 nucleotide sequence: TGTGCCAGCAGCCCGCAGATAGGCGCCTACAATGAGCAGTTCTTC. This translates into CASSPQIGAYNEQFF. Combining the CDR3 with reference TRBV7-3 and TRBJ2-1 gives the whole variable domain GAGVSQTPSNKVTEKGKYVELRCDPISGHTALYWYRQSLGQGPEFLIYFQGTGAADDSGLPNDRFFAVRPEGSVSTLKIQRTERGDSAVYLCASSPQIGAYNEQFFGPGTRLTVL.

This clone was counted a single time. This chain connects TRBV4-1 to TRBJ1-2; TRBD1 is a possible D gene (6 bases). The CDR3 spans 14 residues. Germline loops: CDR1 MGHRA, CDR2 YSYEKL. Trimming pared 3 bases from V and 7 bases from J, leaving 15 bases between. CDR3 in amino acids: CASSQDRGGFGYTF. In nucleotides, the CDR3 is TGCGCCAGCAGCCAGGACAGAGGGGGTTTTGGCTACACCTTC.